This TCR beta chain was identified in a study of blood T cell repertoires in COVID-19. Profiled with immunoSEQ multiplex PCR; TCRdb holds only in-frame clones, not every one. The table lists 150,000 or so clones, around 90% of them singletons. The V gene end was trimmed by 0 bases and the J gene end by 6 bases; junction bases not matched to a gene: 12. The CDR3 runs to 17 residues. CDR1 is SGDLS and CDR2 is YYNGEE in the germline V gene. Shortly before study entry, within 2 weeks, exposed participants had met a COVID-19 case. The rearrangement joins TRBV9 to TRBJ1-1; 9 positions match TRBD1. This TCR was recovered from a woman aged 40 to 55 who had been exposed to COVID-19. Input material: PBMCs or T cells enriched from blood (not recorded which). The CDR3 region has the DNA TGTGCCAGCAGCGTAGGAGGGACAGGGAAAAATGCCCCTGAAGCTTTCTTT. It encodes CASSVGGTGKNAPEAFF.